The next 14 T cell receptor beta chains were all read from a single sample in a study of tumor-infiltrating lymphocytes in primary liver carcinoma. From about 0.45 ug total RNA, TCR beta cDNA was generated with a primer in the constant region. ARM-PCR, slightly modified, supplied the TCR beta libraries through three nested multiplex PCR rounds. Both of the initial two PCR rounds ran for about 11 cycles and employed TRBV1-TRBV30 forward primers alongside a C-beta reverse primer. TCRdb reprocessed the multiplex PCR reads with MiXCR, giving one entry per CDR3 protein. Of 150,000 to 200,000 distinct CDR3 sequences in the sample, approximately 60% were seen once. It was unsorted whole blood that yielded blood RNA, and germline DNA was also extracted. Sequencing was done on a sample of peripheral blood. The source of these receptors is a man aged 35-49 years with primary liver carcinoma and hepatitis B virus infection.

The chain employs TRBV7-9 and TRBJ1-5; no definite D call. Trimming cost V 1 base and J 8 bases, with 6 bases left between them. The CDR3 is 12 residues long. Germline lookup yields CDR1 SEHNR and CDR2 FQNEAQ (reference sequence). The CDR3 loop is CASSLGVEPQHF. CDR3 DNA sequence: TGTGCCAGCAGCTTAGGGGTGGAGCCCCAGCATTTT.

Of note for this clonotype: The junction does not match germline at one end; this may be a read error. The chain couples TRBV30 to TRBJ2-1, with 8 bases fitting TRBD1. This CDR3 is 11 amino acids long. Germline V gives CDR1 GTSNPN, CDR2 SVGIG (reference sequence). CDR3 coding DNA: TGTGCCTGCACAGGGGGGCTCGAGCAATTCTTC. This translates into CACTGGLEQFF. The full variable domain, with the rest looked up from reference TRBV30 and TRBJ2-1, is SQTIHQWPATLVQPVGSPLSLECTVEGTSNPNLYWYRQAAGRGLQLLFYSVGIGQISSEVPQNLSASRPQDRQFILSSKKLLLSDSGFYLCACTGGLEQFFGPGTRLTVL.

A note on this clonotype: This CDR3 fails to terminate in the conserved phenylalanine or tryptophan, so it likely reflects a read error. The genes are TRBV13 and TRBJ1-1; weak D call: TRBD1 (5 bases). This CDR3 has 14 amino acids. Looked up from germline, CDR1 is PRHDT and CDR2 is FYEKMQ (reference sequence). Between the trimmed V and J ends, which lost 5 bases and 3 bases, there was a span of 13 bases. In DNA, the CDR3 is TGTGCCAGCAGCCCCGGCGCGGGGGACACTGAAGCTTTCCTT. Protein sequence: CASSPGAGDTEAFL.

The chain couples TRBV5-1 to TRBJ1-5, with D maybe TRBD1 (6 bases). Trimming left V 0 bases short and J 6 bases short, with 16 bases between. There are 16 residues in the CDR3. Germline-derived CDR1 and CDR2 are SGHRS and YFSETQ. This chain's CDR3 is CASSLAPGARGQPQHF. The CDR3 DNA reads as TGCGCCAGCAGCTTGGCCCCAGGGGCTCGAGGTCAGCCCCAGCATTTT.

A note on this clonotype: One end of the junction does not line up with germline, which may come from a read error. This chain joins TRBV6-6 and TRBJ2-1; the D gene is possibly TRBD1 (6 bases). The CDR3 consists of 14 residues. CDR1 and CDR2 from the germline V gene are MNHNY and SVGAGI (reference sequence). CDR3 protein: CASSYSAWDNEQLF. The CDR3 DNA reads TGTGCCAGCAGTTACTCCGCCTGGGACAATGAGCAGTTATTC.

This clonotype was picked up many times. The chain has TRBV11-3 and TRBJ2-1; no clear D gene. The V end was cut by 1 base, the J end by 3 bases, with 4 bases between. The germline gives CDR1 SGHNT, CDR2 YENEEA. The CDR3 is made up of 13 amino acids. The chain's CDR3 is CASSLGDYNEQFF. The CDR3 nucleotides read TGTGCCAGCAGCTTAGGGGACTACAATGAGCAGTTCTTC.

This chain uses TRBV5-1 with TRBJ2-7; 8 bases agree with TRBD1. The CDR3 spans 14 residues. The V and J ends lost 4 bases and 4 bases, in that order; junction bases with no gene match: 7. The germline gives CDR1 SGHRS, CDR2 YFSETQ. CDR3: CASSTLGQGYEQYF. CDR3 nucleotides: TGCGCCAGCAGCACTTTAGGACAGGGTTACGAGCAGTACTTC. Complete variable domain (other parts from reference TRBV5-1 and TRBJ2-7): KAGVTQTPRYLIKTRGQQVTLSCSPISGHRSVSWYQQTPGQGLQFLFEYFSETQRNKGNFPGRFSGRQFSNSRSEMNVSTLELGDSALYLCASSTLGQGYEQYFGPGTRLTVT.

As DNA, the CDR3 is TGTGCCAGCAGCCCCGGGGGGCAGTACAAGCGGTACTTC. This encodes CASSPGGQYKRYF. This rearrangement joins TRBV11-2 to TRBJ2-7, with a possible D match to TRBD2 (7 bases). This CDR3 has 13 amino acids. Germline V CDR1 and CDR2: SGHAT, FQNNGV. Trimming cost V 5 bases and J 12 bases, with 20 bases left between them. Combining the CDR3 with reference TRBV11-2 and TRBJ2-7 gives the whole variable domain EAGVAQSPRYKIIEKRQSVAFWCNPISGHATLYWYQQILGQGPKLLIQFQNNGVVDDSQLPKDRFSAERLKGVDSTLKIQPAKLEDSAVYLCASSPGGQYKRYFGPGTRLTVT.

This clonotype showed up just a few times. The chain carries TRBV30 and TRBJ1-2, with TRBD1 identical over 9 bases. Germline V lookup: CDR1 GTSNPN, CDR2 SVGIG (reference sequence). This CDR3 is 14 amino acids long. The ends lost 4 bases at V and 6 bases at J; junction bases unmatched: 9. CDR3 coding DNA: TGTGCCTGGACCGCGGACAGGGGTCTTGATGGCTACACCTTC. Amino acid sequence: CAWTADRGLDGYTF.

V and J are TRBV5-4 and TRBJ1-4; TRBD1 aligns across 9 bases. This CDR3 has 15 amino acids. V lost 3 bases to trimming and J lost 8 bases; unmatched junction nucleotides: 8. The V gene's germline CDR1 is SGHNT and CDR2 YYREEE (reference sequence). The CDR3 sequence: CASSSRTGAGEKLFF. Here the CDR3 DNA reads TGTGCCAGCAGCTCTCGGACAGGGGCAGGGGAAAAACTGTTTTTT.

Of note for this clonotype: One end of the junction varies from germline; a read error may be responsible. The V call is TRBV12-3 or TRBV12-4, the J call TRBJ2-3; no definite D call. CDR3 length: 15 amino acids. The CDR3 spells CAISLSLPSTDTQYF. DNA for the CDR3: TGTGCCATCAGTTTATCACTCCCAAGCACAGATACGCAGTATTTT.

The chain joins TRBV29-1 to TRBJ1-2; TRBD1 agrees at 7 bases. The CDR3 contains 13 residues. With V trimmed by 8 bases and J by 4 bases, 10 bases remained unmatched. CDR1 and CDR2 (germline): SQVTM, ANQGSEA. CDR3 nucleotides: TGCAGCCTTGCGAGACAGGGAATCTATGGCTACACCTTC. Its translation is CSLARQGIYGYTF.

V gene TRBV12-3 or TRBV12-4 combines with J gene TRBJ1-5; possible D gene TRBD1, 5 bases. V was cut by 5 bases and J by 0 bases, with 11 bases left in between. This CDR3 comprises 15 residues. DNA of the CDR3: TGTGCCAGCAGTCGGGGGTGGTATAGCAATCAGCCCCAGCATTTT. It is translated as CASSRGWYSNQPQHF.

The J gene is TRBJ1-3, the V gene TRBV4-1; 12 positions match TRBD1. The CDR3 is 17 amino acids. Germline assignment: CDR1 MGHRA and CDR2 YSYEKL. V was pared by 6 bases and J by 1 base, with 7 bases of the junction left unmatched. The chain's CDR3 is CASRGTGGFKSGNTIYF. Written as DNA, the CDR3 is TGCGCCAGCAGGGGGACAGGGGGCTTTAAATCTGGAAACACCATATATTTT.